This T cell receptor (beta chain) was found in a study of Graves' ophthalmopathy and Graves' hyperthyroidism. Study findings and constraints: A model of 13 signatures distinguished ophthalmopathy from stable hyperthyroidism at about 86% sensitivity and around 81% specificity. Most thyroid-expanded clonotypes exceeding 0.001 frequency were also found in blood.

Patients with other autoimmune diseases, uncontrolled infections, pregnancy or lactation were excluded. The PBMCs originated from around 10 ml of fresh peripheral blood. TCR beta CDR3 amplification used RNA transcripts. In the first round, RT-PCR was carried out with HTBI primers, and a multiplex PCR formed the second round. MiXCR, run by TCRdb on the multiplex PCR reads, gives a single entry per CDR3 protein. The data show about 700,000 distinct CDR3 sequences, roughly 39% seen once. On this clonotype: As yet, its antigen is unknown.

Losses at the gene ends were 4 bases for V and 3 bases for J; bases not matched to a gene: 2. CDR3 length: 15 amino acids. CDR1 LNHDA and CDR2 SQIVND come from the germline V gene (reference sequence). The origin of this receptor is an adult man with Graves' ophthalmopathy. This chain uses TRBV19 with TRBJ2-3, with TRBD2 matching 12 bases. Specimen: peripheral blood. This chain's CDR3 is CASSKTSGGTDTQYF. CDR3 DNA sequence: TGTGCCAGTAGTAAGACTAGCGGGGGAACAGATACGCAGTATTTT.